Shown below are 27 T cell receptor beta chains from a single sample sequenced in a study of CD8 T cells in ankylosing spondylitis. Findings and caveats of the study: A TCR beta motif made of eight highly homologous variants seemed typical of ankylosing spondylitis blood.

One entry per CDR3 protein results from TCRdb running MiXCR on the 5' RACE reads. Among 500,000 to 650,000 distinct CDR3 sequences listed, about 5.2% were seen once. Their antigens remain unidentified. Sequencing input: blood, either unsorted or a sorted T cell fraction (not recorded which). These receptor sequences come from a male donor with ankylosing spondylitis.

This clonotype was counted at least ten times. V and J are TRBV4-3 and TRBJ1-5; D ambiguous. V lost 0 bases and J 0 bases, leaving 12 bases between the germline ends. Germline V lookup: CDR1 LGHNA, CDR2 YSLEER. The CDR3 loop spans 17 amino acids. The CDR3 DNA reads TGCGCCAGCAGCCAAGATTTCGACGGCTTTAGCAATCAGCCCCAGCATTTT. Its translation is CASSQDFDGFSNQPQHF.

This clonotype was seen ten or more times. The chain has TRBV4-3 and TRBJ1-5; D not certain. Per the germline V gene, CDR1 is LGHNA and CDR2 is YSLEER. V lost 6 bases and J lost 1, with 13 bases in between. This CDR3 spans 15 amino acids. The CDR3 DNA sequence: TGCGCCAGCAGTCGCGATACAGTAAGCAATCAGCCCCAGCATTTT. This gives the protein CASSRDTVSNQPQHF.

This clonotype was detected ten times or more. The chain combines TRBV5-1 with TRBJ1-3; D may be TRBD1 (5 bases). Germline CDR1 and CDR2: SGHRS and YFSETQ. The germline V and J ends were trimmed by 3 bases and 0 bases, with 16 bases remaining between them. This CDR3 spans 17 amino acids. Here the CDR3 reads CASSYGTGLSSGNTIYF. CDR3 nucleotide sequence: TGCGCCAGCAGCTACGGGACGGGCCTTAGCTCTGGAAACACCATATATTTT.

This clonotype was observed many times. J is TRBJ1-4 and V is TRBV4-3, with 7 bases that match TRBD1. V gave up 4 bases and J gave up 14 bases; unmatched junction bases: 4. CDR1 and CDR2 (germline): LGHNA, YSLEER. This CDR3 has 11 residues. The CDR3 reads CASSPRDSLFF. CDR3 DNA: TGCGCCAGCAGCCCCCGGGACAGTCTGTTTTTT.

There are many counts of this clonotype. The J gene is TRBJ1-5, the V gene TRBV12-3 or TRBV12-4; D not resolved. Trimming took off 6 bases at V and 5 bases at J, with 17 bases between the two ends. CDR3 length: 15 amino acids. CDR3 residues: CASSSPPRLHQPQHF. The CDR3, as DNA: TGTGCCAGCAGCTCCCCCCCCCGGCTCCATCAGCCCCAGCATTTT.

This clonotype came up many times. The chain links TRBV27 to TRBJ2-7; unclear D gene. The CDR3 sequence is 15 residues long. The V end lost 7 bases, the J end lost 1 base, and 17 bases lay between the germline ends. Germline-derived CDR1 and CDR2 are MNHEY and SMNVEV (reference sequence). CDR3 sequence (DNA): TGTGCCAGCACCGTTAGAGCCGGGTTATCCTACGAGCAGTACTTC. Its translation: CASTVRAGLSYEQYF.

The chain links TRBV6-5 to TRBJ1-1, with TRBD1 identical over 8 bases. This CDR3 spans 15 amino acids. The germline gives CDR1 MNHEY, CDR2 SVGAGI. V shed 0 bases and J 0 bases; nucleotides not matched to a gene: 0. The CDR3 protein is CASSYSTGVNTEAFF. DNA of the CDR3: TGTGCCAGCAGTTACTCGACAGGGGTGAACACTGAAGCTTTCTTT.

This clonotype was found many times. The chain joins TRBV24-1 to TRBJ2-3; D possibly corresponds to TRBD2 (5 bases). This CDR3 is built from 15 residues. CDR1 and CDR2 from the germline V gene are KGHDR and SFDVKD. V was shortened by 3 bases and J by 4 bases, with 13 bases between the two germline ends. CDR3 amino acids: CATSDPLVAADTQYF. CDR3 coding DNA: TGTGCCACCAGTGATCCACTAGTGGCCGCAGATACGCAGTATTTT.

This clonotype was recorded at least ten times. This chain connects TRBV4-3 to TRBJ2-7; possibly TRBD1 or TRBD2 for D (6 bases each). The ends were cut back, 0 bases at V and 7 bases at J, with 16 bases in the middle. The CDR3 spans 15 residues. The germline V gene has CDR1 LGHNA and CDR2 YSLEER. CDR3 residues: CASSQDLRGGLEQYF. DNA of the CDR3: TGCGCCAGCAGCCAAGATCTCAGGGGAGGCCTAGAGCAGTACTTC.

This clonotype was seen many times. V and J are TRBV20-1 and TRBJ2-1, with 7 bases identical to TRBD2. Germline CDR1 and CDR2: DFQATT and SNEGSKA (reference sequence). CDR3 size: 12 residues. Unmatched junction bases numbered 12, after V lost 6 bases and J lost 13 bases. Written as DNA, the CDR3 is TGCAGTGCGCAATCGCGGGGGAGGACCCAGTTCTTC. Amino acids: CSAQSRGRTQFF.

In this sample, this clonotype turned up many times. The chain combines TRBV21-1 with TRBJ1-5; the table's D call, TRBD1, has no DNA check behind it. TRBV21-1 is noted as a pseudogene. The CDR3 contains 14 residues. The CDR3 DNA follows: TGTGCCAGCAGCCCCGGGACAGGCCCTTTGCCCCAGCATTTT. Translating gives CASSPGTGPLPQHF.

There are many counts of this clonotype. This chain uses TRBV20-1 with TRBJ2-5; D is possibly TRBD1 or TRBD2 (5 bases each). The CDR3 contains 13 residues. With 4 bases removed from V and 3 bases from J, the gap between germline ends came to 12 bases. Germline lookup yields CDR1 DFQATT and CDR2 SNEGSKA (reference sequence). The CDR3 nucleotides read TGCAGTGCTATACTCGGGACGGAAGAGACCCAGTACTTC. Translated, it gives CSAILGTEETQYF.

The sample holds many counts of this clonotype. This chain joins TRBV5-1 and TRBJ2-7; D is undetermined. Germline loops: CDR1 SGHRS, CDR2 YFSETQ. The CDR3 sequence is 12 residues long. V gave up 4 bases and J gave up 6 bases, with 11 bases separating them. In DNA, the CDR3 is TGCGCCAGCAGCAAGGACGGCCTCGAGCAGTACTTC. The encoded protein is CASSKDGLEQYF.

This clonotype has at least ten counts. V and J are TRBV4-3 and TRBJ2-2; unclear D gene. Germline lookup yields CDR1 LGHNA and CDR2 YSLEER. The CDR3 loop spans 13 amino acids. V gave up 2 bases and J gave up 5 bases, with 6 bases separating them. CDR3 nucleotides: TGCGCCAGCAGCCAACTTGCGACCGGGGAGCTGTTTTTT. It translates to CASSQLATGELFF.

This clonotype was counted at least ten times. This chain links TRBV5-6 with TRBJ2-2; TRBD1 aligns across 10 bases. Germline V CDR1 and CDR2: SGHDT, YYEEEE. The CDR3 spans 16 residues. Trimming at V came to 5 bases and at J to 4 bases, leaving 8 bases not matched to a gene. CDR3 nucleotide sequence: TGTGCCAGCAGGGTCCGGGACAGGGGAGGCACCGGGGAGCTGTTTTTT. Protein: CASRVRDRGGTGELFF.

There are many counts of this clonotype. This sequence joins TRBV5-5 and TRBJ1-1; TRBD1 aligns across 9 bases. Unmatched junction bases numbered 6, after V lost 3 bases and J lost 0 bases. The germline V gene encodes CDR1 SGHKS and CDR2 YYEKEE (reference sequence). The CDR3 loop spans 16 amino acids. CDR3 loop: CASSSLTGGLNTEAFF. The CDR3 nucleotides read TGTGCCAGCAGCTCCCTTACAGGGGGCCTGAACACTGAAGCTTTCTTT.

This clonotype was counted ten times or more. The gene calls are TRBV6-2 or TRBV6-3 and TRBJ1-2; TRBD1 is a possible D gene (5 bases). Trimming removed 8 bases at V and 4 bases at J, with 8 bases between. The CDR3 has 11 residues. Germline CDR1 MNHEY, CDR2 SVGEGT. The CDR3 spells CASGDSYGYTF. The CDR3 coding sequence is TGTGCCAGCGGAGACAGCTATGGCTACACCTTC.

In this sample, this clonotype turned up a few times. The chain links TRBV7-2 to TRBJ2-7; 7 nucleotides match TRBD2. The CDR3 is made up of 17 amino acids. The germline V gene has CDR1 SGHTA and CDR2 FQGNSA. Germline trimming cut 5 bases from V and 1 base from J; bases unmatched to any gene: 14. CDR3 coding DNA: TGTGCCAGCAGCCTACCGGTCGGCGGGGGTTTATCCTACGAGCAGTACTTC. Its protein is CASSLPVGGGLSYEQYF.

This clonotype has ten or more counts. The gene calls are TRBV20-1 and TRBJ1-3, with 8 bases identical to TRBD1. In germline, CDR1 is DFQATT, CDR2 SNEGSKA (reference sequence). The CDR3 is made up of 13 amino acids. The V gene end was trimmed by 6 bases and the J gene end by 1 base; junction bases not matched to a gene: 2. DNA of the CDR3: TGCAGTGCCGGACAGGGTTCTGGAAACACCATATATTTT. Translating gives CSAGQGSGNTIYF.

The chain recombines TRBV15 with TRBJ2-1, with 7 bases identical to TRBD2. CDR3 length equals 15 residues. V lost 3 bases to trimming and J lost 8 bases; unmatched junction nucleotides: 10. In germline, CDR1 is LNHNV, CDR2 YYDKDF (reference sequence). As DNA, the CDR3 is TGTGCCACCAGCAGGGGCAGGACTAGAGTCGATGAGCAGTTCTTC. Residues: CATSRGRTRVDEQFF.

This clonotype came up many times. The V gene is TRBV20-1, the J gene TRBJ2-5, with D unclear. The length of the CDR3 is 13 residues. The V gene lost 6 bases and the J gene lost 3 bases, with 14 bases spanning the gap. Germline V lookup: CDR1 DFQATT, CDR2 SNEGSKA (reference sequence). The CDR3 sequence: CSAFSGGKETQYF. For the CDR3, the DNA is TGCAGTGCCTTTTCCGGTGGGAAAGAGACCCAGTACTTC.

This clonotype has at least ten counts. The rearrangement uses TRBV12-3 or TRBV12-4 and TRBJ2-2, with TRBD1 as a possible D gene (7 bases). There are 17 residues in the CDR3. V was trimmed by 1 base and J by 6 bases, leaving 18 bases between them. The CDR3 region is CASSLGGTAFSPGELFF. For the CDR3, the DNA is TGTGCCAGCAGTTTAGGCGGGACAGCATTTTCCCCCGGGGAGCTGTTTTTT.

This clonotype was seen only a few times. The chain's CDR3 is CATTTGGPYSYEQYF. In nucleotides, the CDR3 is TGTGCCACCACAACAGGGGGCCCCTATTCCTACGAGCAGTACTTC. The genes are TRBV24-1 and TRBJ2-7; 9 positions agree with TRBD1. Germline V gene lookup returns CDR1 KGHDR and CDR2 SFDVKD. Germline trimming cut 8 bases from V and 1 base from J; bases unmatched to any gene: 8. The CDR3 totals 15 residues.

Many counts were recorded for this clonotype. This chain joins TRBV7-2 and TRBJ1-3, with unresolved D. The CDR3 has 13 residues. V was shortened by 5 bases and J by 4 bases, with 9 bases between the two germline ends. CDR1 and CDR2 from the germline V gene are SGHTA and FQGNSA. The CDR3 DNA is TGTGCCAGCAGCGACGGAGGAGGAAACACCATATATTTT. Residues: CASSDGGGNTIYF.

For the CDR3, the DNA is TGCGCCAGCAGTGGATTACCGGGACAGGAGTTAGATACGCAGTATTTT. Translating gives CASSGLPGQELDTQYF. The chain links TRBV10-1 to TRBJ2-3, with 8 bases identical to TRBD1. Germline-derived CDR1 and CDR2 are WNHNN and SYGVQD (reference sequence). The CDR3 spans 16 residues. The V segment lost 4 bases and the J segment 5 bases; nucleotides outside the gene matches: 11.

This clonotype was detected ten times or more. V usage is TRBV6-5 and J usage is TRBJ2-6; maybe TRBD1 (5 bases). Germline V gene lookup returns CDR1 MNHEY and CDR2 SVGAGI. Trimming shortened V by 0 bases and J by 0 bases, and 12 bases separated the two germline ends. The CDR3 sequence is 18 residues long. CDR3 nucleotide sequence: TGTGCCAGCAGTTACTCGAGGAGCAGGGACTCTGGGGCCAACGTCCTGACTTTC. Translated, it gives CASSYSRSRDSGANVLTF.

In its sample, this clonotype was seen many times. V and J are TRBV7-8 and TRBJ2-7, with 7 positions matching TRBD2. CDR1 SGHVS and CDR2 FQNEAQ come from the germline V gene. Germline trimming cut 2 bases from V and 6 bases from J; bases unmatched to any gene: 16. The CDR3 covers 17 residues. CDR3 nucleotides: TGTGCCAGCAGCTTAAAATGGATTGGCGGGACTAAGCCCGAGCAGTACTTC. This gives the protein CASSLKWIGGTKPEQYF.